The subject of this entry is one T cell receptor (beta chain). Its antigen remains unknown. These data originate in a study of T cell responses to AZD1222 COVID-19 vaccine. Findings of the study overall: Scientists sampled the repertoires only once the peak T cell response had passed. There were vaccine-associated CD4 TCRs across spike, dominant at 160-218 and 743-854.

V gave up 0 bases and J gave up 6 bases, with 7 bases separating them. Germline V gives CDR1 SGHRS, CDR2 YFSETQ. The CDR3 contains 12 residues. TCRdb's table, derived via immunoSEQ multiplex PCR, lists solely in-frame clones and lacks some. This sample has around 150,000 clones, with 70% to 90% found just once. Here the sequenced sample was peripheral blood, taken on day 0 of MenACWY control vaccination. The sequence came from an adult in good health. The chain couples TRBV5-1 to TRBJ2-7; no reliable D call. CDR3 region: CASSLDRSEQYF. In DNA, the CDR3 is TGCGCCAGCAGCTTGGACCGAAGCGAGCAGTACTTC.